This is a list of T cell receptor beta chains from one sample in a study of T cells in Graves' hyperthyroidism and ophthalmopathy. MiXCR was run by TCRdb on the multiplex PCR reads, yielding one entry per CDR3 protein. The sample has about 610,000 distinct CDR3 sequences, roughly 14% seen once. Sequenced input: blood. These receptors all stem from a woman aged 40 to 50 with Graves' ophthalmopathy. The CDR3 runs from the conserved cysteine through the conserved F or W. Each record gives: J gene, D gene, V gene, clone size, CDR3 DNA, CDR3 protein. A D gene is named only where the DNA matches it firmly. Expanded clones get a size class; other rows say once, few or many, or leave the size out.

>TRBJ1-1|.|TRBV30|many
TGTGCCTGGAGTGTGGCGGCTGACACTGAAGCTTTCTTT
CAWSVAADTEAFF
>TRBJ1-1|TRBD1|TRBV27|.
TGTGTCAGCAGTTTAATAGGGACAGGGGAAAAAGCTTTCTTT
CVSSLIGTGEKAFF
>TRBJ1-1|TRBD1|TRBV19|many
TGTGCCAGTAGTATGGACAGGGGATGGACTGAAGCTTTCTTT
CASSMDRGWTEAFF
>TRBJ2-7|TRBD2|TRBV27|.
TGTGCCAGCAGTTCGATACTAGCGGCCAATTACGAGCAGTACTTC
CASSSILAANYEQYF
>TRBJ2-7|.|TRBV28|.
TGTGCCAGCAGTTTAAAGCCTTCCTACGAGCAGTACTTC
CASSLKPSYEQYF
>TRBJ1-5|.|TRBV27|.
TGTGCCAGCAGTCTAAGTAGGGGGGGCGCCAATCAGCCCCAGCATTTT
CASSLSRGGANQPQHF
>TRBJ2-7|.|TRBV29-1|many
TGCAGCGTTGTCGACAGAGACTCCTACGAGCAGTACTTC
CSVVDRDSYEQYF
>TRBJ1-2|.|TRBV19|many
TGTGCCAGTAGTATCCTGTCGGGGGTTACGTATGGCTACACCTTC
CASSILSGVTYGYTF
>TRBJ2-7|TRBD2|TRBV20-1|many
TGCAGTGCTAGAAGGCCTAGCGGGGCCTACGAGCAGTACTTC
CSARRPSGAYEQYF
>TRBJ2-5|.|TRBV29-1|.
TGCAGCGTTGAAGTGGGGACCGGAGGGGAGACCCAGTACTTC
CSVEVGTGGETQYF
>TRBJ2-7|TRBD2|TRBV6-2/TRBV6-3|.
TGTGCCAGCAGTTACTCGAGGGCTAGCGGGAGGGCCCTGTCCTACGAGCAGTACTTC
CASSYSRASGRALSYEQYF
>TRBJ1-1|.|TRBV3-1|many
TGTGCCAGCAGCCAAGACTGGACTGAAGCTTTCTTT
CASSQDWTEAFF
>TRBJ1-5|.|TRBV11-3|.
TGTGCCAGCAGCTTCGGCAGCCAACTCAATCAGCCCCAGCATTTT
CASSFGSQLNQPQHF
>TRBJ2-3|TRBD2|TRBV6-5|few
TGTGCCAGCAGTTTAGCGGGAGGGTTAGATACGCAGTATTTT
CASSLAGGLDTQYF
>TRBJ2-2|TRBD2|TRBV7-6|many
TGTGCCAGCAGCTTAGTCGGGGCGGGAGTTAACACCGGGGAGCTGTTTTTT
CASSLVGAGVNTGELFF
>TRBJ2-7|.|TRBV5-1|many
TGCGCCAGCAGCTTGGCTAGCGAGGCCTACGAGCAGTACTTC
CASSLASEAYEQYF
>TRBJ2-3|TRBD2|TRBV24-1|many
TGTGCCACCAGTGATGGGCTAGCGGTCACAGATACGCAGTATTTT
CATSDGLAVTDTQYF
>TRBJ1-4|.|TRBV7-2|.
TGTGCCAGCAGCCGACCAACTAATGAAAAACTGTTTTTT
CASSRPTNEKLFF
>TRBJ1-5|TRBD1|TRBV12-3/TRBV12-4|many
TGTGCCAGCAATACAGGGGTCGATCAGCCCCAGCATTTT
CASNTGVDQPQHF
>TRBJ2-2|.|TRBV11-1|few
TGTGCCAGCAGCTTACCACCAGCGGGACCAGGGGACGGGGAGCTGTTTTTT
CASSLPPAGPGDGELFF
>TRBJ1-2|TRBD1|TRBV13|many
TGTGCCAGCAGATCTAGGACCGGGACAGGGGCGAAGAACACTAACTATGGCTACACCTTC
CASRSRTGTGAKNTNYGYTF
>TRBJ2-5|.|TRBV11-2|many
TGTGCCAGCAGCTTTACGGGAGAAGAGACCCAGTACTTC
CASSFTGEETQYF
>TRBJ1-2|TRBD1|TRBV20-1|once
TGCAGTGCTAGAGCTGACAGGGTGTATGGCTACACCTTC
CSARADRVYGYTF